Below are 18 T cell receptor beta chains sequenced from a single sample in a study of blood T cell repertoires in COVID-19. Only in-frame clones appear in the TCRdb table, and some are missing; sequencing was by immunoSEQ multiplex PCR. The repertoire consists of around 180,000 clones, with about four fifths occurring once and the leading ten covering approximately 12%. Sequenced input: PBMCs or T cells enriched from blood (not recorded which). These receptors came from a man aged 45-60 years who had recovered from COVID-19.

V is TRBV27 and J is TRBJ2-3; D is perhaps TRBD2 (5 bases). Trimming stripped 3 bases from V and 0 bases from J, with 16 bases between. CDR3 length equals 17 residues. The germline CDR1 and CDR2 sequences are MNHEY and SMNVEV (reference sequence). The CDR3 region has the DNA TGTGCCAGCAGTTTGTCCTATCCGGGATCTAGCACAGATACGCAGTATTTT. Protein: CASSLSYPGSSTDTQYF.

The CDR3 sequence is CASSQHQTVSGNTIYF. The CDR3 region has the DNA TGCGCCAGCAGCCAACACCAGACAGTCTCTGGAAACACCATATATTTT. This chain links TRBV4-1 with TRBJ1-3; the D gene is possibly TRBD1 (5 bases). The CDR3 has 16 residues. Germline CDR1 reads MGHRA; CDR2 reads YSYEKL. The V gene lost 2 bases and the J gene lost 0 bases, with 11 bases spanning the gap.

The rearrangement links TRBV25-1 to TRBJ2-3, with 10 bases matching TRBD2. CDR1 and CDR2 (germline): MGHDK, SYGVNS. V lost 4 bases to trimming and J lost 6 bases; unmatched junction nucleotides: 7. The CDR3 extends over 15 amino acids. CDR3 residues: CASSVPGLAMDTQYF. The CDR3 DNA reads as TGTGCCAGCAGTGTGCCGGGACTAGCGATGGATACGCAGTATTTT.

The rearrangement links TRBV3-1 (or the pseudogene TRBV3-2) to TRBJ1-1, with D tentatively TRBD1 (5 bases). The CDR3 is made up of 13 amino acids. Germline loops: CDR1 LGHDT, CDR2 YNNKEL (reference sequence). Deletions cut 2 bases from V and 4 bases from J, with 8 bases between. This CDR3 is CASSQWGGTEAFF. DNA of the CDR3: TGTGCCAGCAGCCAATGGGGGGGCACTGAAGCTTTCTTT.

The chain couples TRBV6-5 to TRBJ2-3; the match to TRBD2 covers 9 bases. This CDR3 has 15 residues. V trimming: 3 bases; J trimming: 2 bases; junction bases outside the gene matches: 3. Germline V CDR1 and CDR2: MNHEY, SVGAGI. This chain's CDR3 is CASSYSGGNTDTQYF. The CDR3 DNA reads as TGTGCCAGCAGTTATAGCGGGGGCAACACAGATACGCAGTATTTT.

The chain couples TRBV27 to TRBJ1-2, with a tentative D call TRBD1 (5 bases). V was clipped by 5 bases and J by 3 bases, with 13 bases between them. The CDR3 contains 14 residues. Germline loops: CDR1 MNHEY, CDR2 SMNVEV (reference sequence). The CDR3 nucleotides read TGTGCCAGCAGTCCCCCGGGACTCGACTATGGCTACACCTTC. It codes for CASSPPGLDYGYTF.

This chain links TRBV10-1 with TRBJ1-6, with D possibly matching TRBD1 (6 bases). CDR3 length: 14 residues. The V end lost 5 bases, the J end lost 9 bases, and 14 bases lay between the germline ends. Germline V lookup: CDR1 WNHNN, CDR2 SYGVQD (reference sequence). Here the CDR3 reads CASSIGQRFSPLHF. CDR3 coding DNA: TGCGCCAGCAGTATTGGACAGCGTTTTTCACCCCTCCACTTT.

The gene calls are TRBV28 and TRBJ1-6; D possibly corresponds to TRBD1 (5 bases). Germline CDR1 and CDR2: MDHEN and SYDVKM. Trimming left V 3 bases short and J 5 bases short, with 11 bases between. The CDR3 has 15 residues. The CDR3 sequence is CASSLRQGNNSPLHF. CDR3 DNA: TGTGCCAGCAGTTTGCGGCAGGGAAATAATTCACCCCTCCACTTT.

The chain links TRBV7-9 to TRBJ1-1, with a possible D match to TRBD1 (6 bases). Deletions cut 6 bases from V and 7 bases from J, with 15 bases between. The CDR3 spans 13 residues. Germline lookup yields CDR1 SEHNR and CDR2 FQNEAQ (reference sequence). CDR3 coding DNA: TGTGCCAGCAGGCCAGGGTCAGGGGTTGAAGCTTTCTTT. This sequence encodes CASRPGSGVEAFF. Complete variable domain (other parts from reference TRBV7-9 and TRBJ1-1): DTGVSQNPRHKITKRGQNVTFRCDPISEHNRLYWYRQTLGQGPEFLTYFQNEAQLEKSRLLSDRFSAERPKGSFSTLEIQRTEQGDSAMYLCASRPGSGVEAFFGQGTRLTVV.

The rearrangement links TRBV11-2 to TRBJ2-5, with a tentative D call TRBD2 (5 bases). The length of the CDR3 is 18 residues. Germline V CDR1 and CDR2: SGHAT, FQNNGV. V was shortened by 0 bases and J by 5 bases, with 22 bases between the two germline ends. The CDR3 region has the DNA TGTGCCAGCAGCTTAGAGGCCCTAGGCGGGTTCTTAATTGAGACCCAGTACTTC. Protein product: CASSLEALGGFLIETQYF.

The chain's CDR3 is CASSLRTGSEAFF. CDR3 nucleotides: TGCGCCAGCAGCTTGAGGACAGGGTCTGAAGCTTTCTTT. This chain joins TRBV5-1 and TRBJ1-1; 8 nucleotides align to TRBD1. J was trimmed by 6 bases and V by 1 base; bases with no gene match: 2. The CDR3 spans 13 residues. CDR1 SGHRS and CDR2 YFSETQ come from the germline V gene. Full variable domain (outside the CDR3, taken from reference TRBV5-1 and TRBJ1-1): KAGVTQTPRYLIKTRGQQVTLSCSPISGHRSVSWYQQTPGQGLQFLFEYFSETQRNKGNFPGRFSGRQFSNSRSEMNVSTLELGDSALYLCASSLRTGSEAFFGQGTRLTVV.

V usage is TRBV5-1 and J usage is TRBJ2-2, with TRBD2 matching 7 bases. V lost 1 base and J lost 0; bases outside the gene matches: 3. This CDR3 region has 16 residues. The germline V gene has CDR1 SGHRS and CDR2 YFSETQ. The CDR3 DNA is TGCGCCAGCAGCTTGACCAGCGGGGCGAACACCGGGGAGCTGTTTTTT. Amino acids: CASSLTSGANTGELFF.

The rearrangement links TRBV19 to TRBJ1-1, with D possibly matching TRBD1 (5 bases). The CDR3 loop spans 13 amino acids. CDR1 is LNHDA, CDR2 SQIVND, per germline (reference sequence). V shed 7 bases and J shed 4 bases, with 13 bases lying between them. CDR3 coding DNA: TGTGCCAGTATTCCGTGGGGGGGCACTGAAGCTTTCTTT. It yields the protein CASIPWGGTEAFF.

The chain is built from TRBV30 and TRBJ1-5, with TRBD1 matching 9 bases. V was pared by 3 bases and J by 4 bases, with 10 bases of the junction left unmatched. CDR3 length equals 16 residues. Germline V gene data show CDR1 as GTSNPN and CDR2 as SVGIG (reference sequence). The CDR3 bases are TGTGCCTGGAGCCGAACCGGGACAGGGATTAATCAGCCCCAGCATTTT. It specifies CAWSRTGTGINQPQHF.

The CDR3 DNA follows: TGTGCCAGCACACCGTCAGGGCTCAATGAAAAACTGTTTTTT. Translation: CASTPSGLNEKLFF. The rearrangement joins TRBV6-5 to TRBJ1-4; D perhaps matches TRBD1 (5 bases). V was pared by 7 bases and J by 5 bases, with 14 bases between. The CDR3 is 14 residues long. CDR1 MNHEY and CDR2 SVGAGI come from the germline V gene.

The chain joins TRBV20-1 to TRBJ2-7; a weak D match, TRBD2 (5 bases). The V and J ends lost 4 bases and 7 bases respectively, with 11 bases between them. The germline V gene has CDR1 DFQATT and CDR2 SNEGSKA (reference sequence). CDR3 length equals 11 residues. The CDR3 DNA follows: TGCAGTGCTACCTCCGGAGGAGAGCAGTACTTC. Its translation: CSATSGGEQYF.

The rearrangement links TRBV28 to TRBJ2-3; 7 nucleotides agree with TRBD2. Germline lookup yields CDR1 MDHEN and CDR2 SYDVKM. Losses at the gene ends were 7 bases for V and 1 base for J; bases not matched to a gene: 2. This CDR3 spans 13 amino acids. CDR3: CASTSGGTDTQYF. The CDR3, as DNA: TGTGCCAGCACGAGCGGGGGCACAGATACGCAGTATTTT. Looking up the rest from reference TRBV28 and TRBJ2-3 gives the full variable domain: DVKVTQSSRYLVKRTGEKVFLECVQDMDHENMFWYRQDPGLGLRLIYFSYDVKMKEKGDIPEGYSVSREKKERFSLILESASTNQTSMYLCASTSGGTDTQYFGPGTRLTVL.

This chain links TRBV28 with TRBJ1-4, with D perhaps TRBD1 (5 bases). The CDR3 contains 15 residues. The V gene's germline CDR1 is MDHEN and CDR2 SYDVKM. V lost 3 bases to trimming and J lost 6 bases, with 14 bases between them. The CDR3 loop is CASSFNPGSDEKLFF. As DNA, the CDR3 is TGTGCCAGCAGTTTCAATCCAGGGTCGGATGAAAAACTGTTTTTT.